The T cell receptor (beta chain) described here comes from a study of blood T cell repertoires in COVID-19. Turning to the study itself: Collection of acute and convalescent COVID-19 samples took place in the United States, Italy and Spain. PBMCs, B-cell-depleted T cells, or T cells provided the cDNA or gDNA that made up the material.

This CDR3 comprises 15 residues. V lost 6 bases to trimming and J lost 4 bases, with 16 bases between them. Per germline, CDR1 MNHEY and CDR2 SVGAGI. As originally analysed: Estimation of nucleated cell counts was performed using reference gene primer amplification. Profiling relied on immunoSEQ multiplex PCR, and the TCRdb table lists in-frame clones only, not all of them. From that table come the V and J calls and clone size; the DNA was used to work out D and trimming. The sample lists 200,000 to 250,000 clones, about 90% occurring once. The sequenced material came from peripheral blood. This chain uses TRBV6-5 with TRBJ2-4; a weak D match, TRBD2 (5 bases). The sequence was collected from a woman between 55 and 75 years old with acute or convalescent COVID-19. CDR3 region: CASSSSGIGKNIQYF. CDR3 coding DNA: TGTGCCAGCAGCTCTTCGGGGATAGGTAAAAACATTCAGTACTTC.